A selection of T cell receptor beta chains follows, all from one sample in a study of neurological immune-mediated disorders. One entry per CDR3 protein, called by TCRdb with MiXCR from the 5' RACE reads. The profile shows under 75,000 distinct CDR3 sequences, roughly 3.1% of them singletons. Sequencing input: PBMCs. These receptor sequences come from a woman in her forties or fifties with multiple sclerosis. The conserved cysteine and the conserved F or W are not part of the CDR3 here. Fields, in order: J gene, CDR3 length, V gene, CDR3 protein.

j_call: TRBJ1-5; cdr3_length: 13; v_call: TRBV5-1; cdr3_aa: ASSADGYSNQPQH
j_call: TRBJ2-7; cdr3_length: 11; v_call: TRBV5-6; cdr3_aa: ASSSQFLYEQY
j_call: TRBJ1-1; cdr3_length: 13; v_call: TRBV7-9; cdr3_aa: ASSRDRTMNTEAF
j_call: TRBJ1-1; cdr3_length: 13; v_call: TRBV4-3; cdr3_aa: ASSHLPKGDTEAF
j_call: TRBJ1-1; cdr3_length: 10; v_call: TRBV6-6; cdr3_aa: ASGDRTAEAF
j_call: TRBJ2-3; cdr3_length: 14; v_call: TRBV24-1; cdr3_aa: ATASGVRDSTDTQY
j_call: TRBJ1-1; cdr3_length: 11; v_call: TRBV5-1; cdr3_aa: ASRSVTNTEAF
j_call: TRBJ2-2; cdr3_length: 13; v_call: TRBV19; cdr3_aa: ASIGFQGGTGELF
j_call: TRBJ2-5; cdr3_length: 14; v_call: TRBV20-1; cdr3_aa: SARKPGQGWQETQY
j_call: TRBJ2-1; cdr3_length: 11; v_call: TRBV20-1; cdr3_aa: SATGRKGNEQF
j_call: TRBJ2-3; cdr3_length: 16; v_call: TRBV5-6; cdr3_aa: ASSYFYPGQISTDTQY
j_call: TRBJ2-5; cdr3_length: 10; v_call: TRBV12-3/TRBV12-4; cdr3_aa: ASSRDSKTQY
j_call: TRBJ2-6; cdr3_length: 13; v_call: TRBV27; cdr3_aa: ASSSQGSGANVLT
j_call: TRBJ2-1; cdr3_length: 10; v_call: TRBV10-2; cdr3_aa: ASRGGSNEQF
j_call: TRBJ1-5; cdr3_length: 12; v_call: TRBV19; cdr3_aa: ASSTSTAHQPQH
j_call: TRBJ2-5; cdr3_length: 14; v_call: TRBV6-6; cdr3_aa: ASSYSGQGYQETQY
j_call: TRBJ1-6; cdr3_length: 12; v_call: TRBV19; cdr3_aa: ASRTALGDSPLH
j_call: TRBJ2-3; cdr3_length: 13; v_call: TRBV20-1; cdr3_aa: SARDRARSTDTQY
j_call: TRBJ1-1; cdr3_length: 12; v_call: TRBV10-2; cdr3_aa: ASSESAVYAEAF
j_call: TRBJ2-7; cdr3_length: 11; v_call: TRBV28; cdr3_aa: ASRGTPTYEQY
j_call: TRBJ2-3; cdr3_length: 14; v_call: TRBV4-3; cdr3_aa: ASSQGGGRVTDTQY
j_call: TRBJ2-4; cdr3_length: 12; v_call: TRBV20-1; cdr3_aa: SARSGGQGNIQY
j_call: TRBJ2-1; cdr3_length: 12; v_call: TRBV7-7; cdr3_aa: ASSSKGSYNEQF
j_call: TRBJ2-5; cdr3_length: 10; v_call: TRBV7-2; cdr3_aa: ASSLMIETQY
j_call: TRBJ2-7; cdr3_length: 15; v_call: TRBV20-1; cdr3_aa: SARAGTGRGSSYEQY
j_call: TRBJ1-2; cdr3_length: 11; v_call: TRBV7-2; cdr3_aa: ASSRYREGGYT
j_call: TRBJ2-3; cdr3_length: 10; v_call: TRBV20-1; cdr3_aa: SATPQADTQY
j_call: TRBJ2-1; cdr3_length: 14; v_call: TRBV5-5; cdr3_aa: ASSLMTGGSYNEQF
j_call: TRBJ2-7; cdr3_length: 11; v_call: TRBV20-1; cdr3_aa: SARLGSSYEQY
j_call: TRBJ2-7; cdr3_length: 12; v_call: TRBV11-2; cdr3_aa: ASSPPGLPYEQY
j_call: TRBJ1-6; cdr3_length: 12; v_call: TRBV28; cdr3_aa: ASRPDREVRPQH
j_call: TRBJ2-5; cdr3_length: 14; v_call: TRBV5-5; cdr3_aa: ASSLVGTRTAETQY
j_call: TRBJ2-7; cdr3_length: 11; v_call: TRBV20-1; cdr3_aa: RARVGRSYEQY
j_call: TRBJ2-5; cdr3_length: 13; v_call: TRBV3-1; cdr3_aa: ASSPDGTSLETQY
j_call: TRBJ2-5; cdr3_length: 14; v_call: TRBV5-1; cdr3_aa: ASSLGGTGNQETQY
j_call: TRBJ2-2; cdr3_length: 17; v_call: TRBV24-1; cdr3_aa: ATSDYEARSPWDTGELF
j_call: TRBJ2-3; cdr3_length: 11; v_call: TRBV24-1; cdr3_aa: ANSGKPTDTQY
j_call: TRBJ1-2; cdr3_length: 11; v_call: TRBV12-3/TRBV12-4; cdr3_aa: ASSFQNNYGYT
j_call: TRBJ1-1; cdr3_length: 12; v_call: TRBV5-1; cdr3_aa: ASSLAKEGGEAF
j_call: TRBJ2-3; cdr3_length: 13; v_call: TRBV18; cdr3_aa: ASSGRTGGLDTQY
j_call: TRBJ2-5; cdr3_length: 11; v_call: TRBV12-3/TRBV12-4; cdr3_aa: ASRTDYQETQY
j_call: TRBJ2-5; cdr3_length: 13; v_call: TRBV3-1; cdr3_aa: ASSQGTSVVETQY
j_call: TRBJ2-5; cdr3_length: 14; v_call: TRBV7-6; cdr3_aa: ASSTVAGGPLETQY
j_call: TRBJ2-2; cdr3_length: 12; v_call: TRBV5-1; cdr3_aa: ASNSDRNTGELF
j_call: TRBJ2-4; cdr3_length: 15; v_call: TRBV5-4; cdr3_aa: ASSFLVLGAGGDIQY